A single sample gave rise to the 5 T cell receptor beta chains below, sequenced in a study of blood T cell repertoires in COVID-19. Measured with immunoSEQ multiplex PCR; TCRdb has only the in-frame clones, and not every one. Of around 65,000 clones in the sample, approximately 91% were seen once. Sequencing was performed on peripheral blood. These receptors were obtained from a human donor in a cohort sampled during active COVID-19.

This chain connects TRBV11-3 to TRBJ2-1; D remains ambiguous. Germline CDR1 and CDR2: SGHNT and YENEEA. V was cut by 1 base and J by 5 bases, with 12 bases left in between. This CDR3 region has 15 residues. The chain's CDR3 is CASSLAAQANNEQFF. The DNA for the CDR3 is TGTGCCAGCAGCTTAGCGGCCCAGGCAAACAATGAGCAGTTCTTC. Supplemented by reference TRBV11-3 and TRBJ2-1, the full variable domain reads EAGVVQSPRYKIIEKKQPVAFWCNPISGHNTLYWYLQNLGQGPELLIRYENEEAVDDSQLPKDRFSAERLKGVDSTLKIQPAELGDSAVYLCASSLAAQANNEQFFGPGTRLTVL.

The rearrangement joins TRBV28 to TRBJ2-3, with D possibly TRBD2 on 6 matching bases. Trimming took 3 bases from V and 1 from J, leaving 11 bases between them. From germline, CDR1 is MDHEN and CDR2 SYDVKM. The CDR3 extends over 15 amino acids. The CDR3 DNA reads as TGTGCCAGCAGTTTGGCCGGGGGACGCACAGATACGCAGTATTTT. Translation gives CASSLAGGRTDTQYF.

The rearrangement joins TRBV4-3 to TRBJ2-3, with a possible D match to TRBD2 (6 bases). The CDR3 covers 17 residues. In germline, CDR1 is LGHNA, CDR2 YSLEER. The V and J ends lost 3 bases and 3 bases respectively, with 19 bases between them. Here the CDR3 reads CASSHDWAGKGTDTQYF. Written as DNA, the CDR3 is TGCGCCAGCAGCCACGATTGGGCGGGGAAGGGGACAGATACGCAGTATTTT.

The chain carries TRBV11-2 and TRBJ1-5; TRBD1 might be the D (6 bases). The germline V and J ends were trimmed by 5 bases and 2 bases, with 16 bases remaining between them. CDR1 and CDR2 from the germline V gene are SGHAT and FQNNGV. The CDR3 runs 16 residues. Here the CDR3 reads CASSPQGRGGNQPQHF. CDR3 sequence (DNA): TGTGCCAGCAGCCCTCAGGGGAGGGGAGGCAATCAGCCCCAGCATTTT.

This chain links TRBV5-1 with TRBJ2-7; D possibly corresponds to TRBD1 (5 bases). The CDR3 length is 14 residues. V lost 4 bases and J lost 1, with 12 bases in between. The germline V gene encodes CDR1 SGHRS and CDR2 YFSETQ. CDR3 in DNA: TGCGCCAGCAGCCTATGGAGACAGTCCTACGAGCAGTACTTC. It yields the protein CASSLWRQSYEQYF.